The sequence of this TCR beta chain was determined in a study of cytomegalovirus exposure and HLA in healthy donors. Study-level results: As a later analysis revealed, most CMV-associated TCR beta chains appeared HLA-restricted.

Donors showed nominal health when sampled, although they likely had unrecorded immune exposures. This clone was found a few times. The antigen is undetermined. J gave up 2 bases and V 3 bases, and 13 bases lay outside the gene matches. The CDR3 consists of 17 residues. Germline lookup yields CDR1 LNHNV and CDR2 YYDKDF (reference sequence). The PCR used 60 Vbeta and 13 Jbeta primers. Measured with immunoSEQ multiplex PCR; TCRdb has only the in-frame clones, and not every one. This repertoire shows around 120,000 clones, over 60% found once; its top ten account for approximately 5.1%. The chain carries TRBV15 and TRBJ2-7; TRBD2 matches at 7 bases. Sequenced sample: PBMCs. The source is a female donor in good health and CMV-seropositive. The CDR3 nucleotides read TGTGCCACCAGCAGCCCTCCTAGCGGAAAAAAACCCTACGAGCAGTACTTC. It yields the protein CATSSPPSGKKPYEQYF.